The 25 T cell receptor beta chains below all came from one sample that was sequenced in a study of response to subunit inactivated influenza vaccine. TCRdb reprocessed the RT-PCR reads via MiXCR and lists one record per CDR3 protein. The sample consists of around 150,000 distinct CDR3 sequences, roughly 10% of them appearing once. Sequenced here: non-naive T cells sorted from PBMCs, sampled roughly 45 days after vaccination. Source of these receptors: a man in his fifties or sixties who received an inactivated influenza vaccine.

J is TRBJ2-5 and V is TRBV5-1; 7 bases fit TRBD2. Germline V gene sequence: CDR1 SGHRS, CDR2 YFSETQ. The CDR3 sequence is 15 residues long. V dropped 3 bases and J dropped 2; count of bases not matched to a gene: 7. CDR3 protein: CASSSGRGGQETQYF. As DNA, the CDR3 is TGCGCCAGCAGCTCGGGACGCGGGGGACAAGAGACCCAGTACTTC.

The chain uses TRBV6-5 and TRBJ2-3; TRBD1 might be the D (5 bases). Trimming shortened V by 0 bases and J by 1 base, and 8 bases separated the two germline ends. Germline CDR1 is MNHEY and CDR2 is SVGAGI. CDR3 size: 15 residues. In DNA form, the CDR3 reads TGTGCCAGCAGTTACTCGGGCAGGGGCACAGATACGCAGTATTTT. Its translation: CASSYSGRGTDTQYF.

The chain joins TRBV7-9 to TRBJ2-2, with a weak D call TRBD1 (5 bases). This CDR3 is built from 17 residues. V was trimmed by 2 bases and J by 0 bases, leaving 13 bases between them. Looked up from germline, CDR1 is SEHNR and CDR2 is FQNEAQ (reference sequence). In DNA form, the CDR3 reads TGTGCCAGCAGCTTAAGTTCGACAGTAACGAACACCGGGGAGCTGTTTTTT. It specifies CASSLSSTVTNTGELFF.

This clonotype has a count of ten or more. J is TRBJ1-1 and V is TRBV7-9; maybe TRBD1 (5 bases). The CDR3 runs 14 residues. With 1 base removed from V and 7 bases from J, the gap between germline ends came to 13 bases. Germline V gives CDR1 SEHNR, CDR2 FQNEAQ (reference sequence). The CDR3 reads CASSLGGETNEAFF. CDR3 DNA: TGTGCCAGCAGCTTAGGGGGGGAAACAAATGAAGCTTTCTTT. The full variable domain, its missing parts supplied by reference TRBV7-9 and TRBJ1-1, is DTGVSQNPRHKITKRGQNVTFRCDPISEHNRLYWYRQTLGQGPEFLTYFQNEAQLEKSRLLSDRFSAERPKGSFSTLEIQRTEQGDSAMYLCASSLGGETNEAFFGQGTRLTVV.

The V and J genes are TRBV12-3 or TRBV12-4 and TRBJ2-1; maybe TRBD2 (7 bases). The ends were cut back, 4 bases at V and 6 bases at J, with 16 bases in the middle. The CDR3 is 15 amino acids. Here the CDR3 DNA reads TGTGCCAGCAGTTCTAGAGGGGGGGCTTTCAATGAGCAGTTCTTC. This codes for CASSSRGGAFNEQFF.

This chain links TRBV7-2 with TRBJ2-1, with a possible D match to TRBD2 (7 bases). Trimming left V 2 bases short and J 8 bases short, with 19 bases between. The CDR3 spans 16 residues. Germline CDR1 is SGHTA and CDR2 is FQGNSA. CDR3 amino acids: CASSLRGGGRSYEQFF. The CDR3 DNA sequence: TGTGCCAGCAGCTTAAGGGGGGGCGGGCGAAGCTATGAGCAGTTCTTC.

A few counts support this clonotype. The rearrangement joins TRBV20-1 to TRBJ2-5; 7 positions match TRBD1. V lost 7 bases and J lost 3; bases outside the gene matches: 14. Germline V gene sequence: CDR1 DFQATT, CDR2 SNEGSKA (reference sequence). CDR3 length equals 15 residues. CDR3 in amino acids: CSVPDPGQLEETQYF. CDR3 nucleotide sequence: TGCAGTGTCCCAGATCCGGGACAGCTGGAAGAGACCCAGTACTTC.

The rearrangement uses TRBV2 and TRBJ1-2, with D possibly TRBD1 on 6 matching bases. The V end lost 4 bases, the J end lost 4 bases, and 10 bases lay between the germline ends. CDR1 is SNHLY and CDR2 is FYNNEI in the germline V gene. The CDR3 has 13 residues. The CDR3 protein is CASSGAGAYGYTF. The CDR3 DNA reads as TGTGCCAGCAGTGGGGCGGGGGCCTATGGCTACACCTTC.

This chain links TRBV20-1 with TRBJ1-6; TRBD1 agrees at 7 bases. This CDR3 comprises 15 residues. The V segment lost 1 base and the J segment 4 bases; nucleotides outside the gene matches: 4. The germline gives CDR1 DFQATT, CDR2 SNEGSKA (reference sequence). For the CDR3, the DNA is TGCAGTGCTAGAGGGGACAGTGGATATAATTCACCCCTCCACTTT. Translation: CSARGDSGYNSPLHF.

This clonotype has a count of ten or more. The CDR3 DNA follows: TGTGCCAGCAGTTCCGGACTGAGAACGCAGTATTTT. This gives the protein CASSSGLRTQYF. The chain carries TRBV12-3 or TRBV12-4 and TRBJ2-3; TRBD2 is a possible D gene (5 bases). V was trimmed by 4 bases and J by 9 bases, leaving 11 bases between them. CDR3 length equals 12 residues.

This clonotype showed up just a few times. The chain recombines TRBV7-9 with TRBJ2-3; TRBD2 might be the D (7 bases). Germline assignment: CDR1 SEHNR and CDR2 FQNEAQ (reference sequence). The CDR3 is 16 amino acids. V was trimmed by 5 bases and J by 5 bases, leaving 20 bases between them. The CDR3 DNA sequence: TGTGCCAGCAGCCGTTATGGGGGGGGGCCGGGAGATACGCAGTATTTT. This translates into CASSRYGGGPGDTQYF.

There are a few counts of this clonotype. The rearrangement joins TRBV2 to TRBJ2-2; 7 bases agree with TRBD2. This CDR3 comprises 16 residues. CDR1 and CDR2 (germline): SNHLY, FYNNEI. V shed 5 bases, J shed 4 bases, and the junction held 10 bases outside the gene matches. CDR3 residues: CASSPRGSFGTGELFF. DNA for the CDR3: TGTGCCAGCAGTCCCCGCGGGAGTTTCGGCACCGGGGAGCTGTTTTTT.

A few counts support this clonotype. This chain uses TRBV18 with TRBJ2-5; D not certain. Trimming took off 2 bases at V and 4 bases at J, with 8 bases between the two ends. Per the germline V gene, CDR1 is KGHSH and CDR2 is LQKENI. CDR3 length equals 13 residues. CDR3 sequence (DNA): TGTGCCAGCTCACCAAACCAGGCAGAGACCCAGTACTTC. Translating it yields CASSPNQAETQYF.

In its sample, this clonotype was seen many times. The J gene is TRBJ2-3, the V gene TRBV7-9; D perhaps matches TRBD1 (6 bases). This CDR3 is built from 15 residues. Trimming took off 5 bases at V and 1 base at J, with 13 bases between the two ends. Germline CDR1 reads SEHNR; CDR2 reads FQNEAQ (reference sequence). The CDR3 here is CASSNRQVGTDTQYF. The CDR3 coding sequence is TGTGCCAGCAGCAACCGACAGGTGGGCACAGATACGCAGTATTTT.

The V gene is TRBV20-1, the J gene TRBJ2-7, with D possibly matching TRBD1 (6 bases). CDR3 length: 13 residues. The germline V and J ends were trimmed by 2 bases and 3 bases, with 11 bases remaining between them. Germline CDR1 and CDR2: DFQATT and SNEGSKA (reference sequence). CDR3 coding DNA: TGCAGTGCTAGACCGGTACAGGGCTACGAGCAGTACTTC. Translation gives CSARPVQGYEQYF.

In this sample, this clonotype turned up many times. This sequence joins TRBV5-1 and TRBJ2-7; the D is unclear. Between the trimmed V and J ends, which lost 2 bases and 0 bases, there was a span of 12 bases. CDR1 is SGHRS and CDR2 is YFSETQ in the germline V gene. The CDR3 has 15 residues. The CDR3 loop reads CASSFSDGVSYEQYF. The CDR3 bases are TGCGCCAGCAGCTTCAGCGACGGCGTCTCCTACGAGCAGTACTTC.

The J gene is TRBJ2-7, the V gene TRBV18; the match to TRBD2 covers 10 bases. V was pared by 3 bases and J by 7 bases, with 9 bases of the junction left unmatched. CDR3 length equals 15 residues. Germline V gene lookup returns CDR1 KGHSH and CDR2 LQKENI. CDR3 residues: CASSPEREGMWEQYF. CDR3 nucleotides: TGTGCCAGCTCACCCGAGCGGGAGGGGATGTGGGAGCAGTACTTC.

The sample holds many counts of this clonotype. A much bigger clone sits one base away, suggesting this may be a read error. As DNA, the CDR3 is TGCGCCAGCAGCCCGGACAGCCGGAATCAGCCCCAGCATTTT. Its protein product is CASSPDSRNQPQHF. J is TRBJ1-5 and V is TRBV5-1, with D possibly being TRBD1 (6 bases). The ends were cut back, 4 bases at V and 4 bases at J, with 12 bases in the middle. CDR3 length equals 14 residues. The germline V gene has CDR1 SGHRS and CDR2 YFSETQ.

CDR3 amino acids: CAIRETGTANSPLHF. CDR3 in DNA: TGTGCCATCAGAGAAACAGGGACGGCTAATTCACCCCTCCACTTT. The J gene is TRBJ1-6, the V gene TRBV10-3; perhaps TRBD1 as D (6 bases). Germline lookup yields CDR1 ENHRY and CDR2 SYGVKD. The CDR3 covers 15 residues. V lost 6 bases and J lost 6, with 15 bases in between.

V and J are TRBV5-1 and TRBJ2-7, with D possibly matching TRBD2 (7 bases). Trimming shortened V by 4 bases and J by 6 bases, and 17 bases separated the two germline ends. CDR1 and CDR2 from the germline V gene are SGHRS and YFSETQ. The CDR3 runs to 14 residues. The CDR3: CASSPRGQTGEQYF. The CDR3, as DNA: TGCGCCAGCAGCCCGCGGGGGCAGACAGGCGAGCAGTACTTC.

The chain employs TRBV5-5 and TRBJ2-7, with a weak D call TRBD2 (5 bases). The germline V gene has CDR1 SGHKS and CDR2 YYEKEE (reference sequence). V lost 3 bases and J lost 3, with 10 bases in between. The CDR3 totals 13 residues. This CDR3 reads CASSSGINYEQYF. The CDR3 nucleotides read TGTGCCAGCAGCTCCGGGATTAACTACGAGCAGTACTTC. Complete variable domain (other parts from reference TRBV5-5 and TRBJ2-7): DAGVTQSPTHLIKTRGQQVTLRCSPISGHKSVSWYQQVLGQGPQFIFQYYEKEERGRGNFPDRFSARQFPNYSSELNVNALLLGDSALYLCASSSGINYEQYFGPGTRLTVT.

This clonotype appeared many times. The V call is TRBV7-8, the J call TRBJ2-7; TRBD1 agrees at 11 bases. This CDR3 region has 15 residues. V shed 3 bases and J 4 bases; nucleotides not matched to a gene: 5. Per germline, CDR1 SGHVS and CDR2 FQNEAQ. In DNA form, the CDR3 reads TGTGCCAGCAGCTTTTTGGGGACAGGGGGATACGAGCAGTACTTC. Its translation: CASSFLGTGGYEQYF.

This clonotype was seen a few times. The rearrangement links TRBV28 to TRBJ2-7, with D perhaps given as TRBD1 or TRBD2 (5 bases each). Germline values: CDR1 MDHEN, CDR2 SYDVKM. This CDR3 region has 16 residues. Trimming removed 4 bases at V and 0 bases at J, with 16 bases between. The CDR3 DNA sequence: TGTGCCAGCAGTTCACGGGACGGTGAGAGCTCCTACGAGCAGTACTTC. This translates into CASSSRDGESSYEQYF.

This clonotype was counted between two and nine times. This sequence joins TRBV24-1 and TRBJ2-1; TRBD1 matches at 7 bases. CDR1 is KGHDR, CDR2 SFDVKD, per germline. The junction had 8 bases not matched to a gene; V was cut back by 5 bases and J by 8 bases. The length of the CDR3 is 14 residues. The CDR3: CATSVTGYGDEQFF. DNA of the CDR3: TGTGCCACCAGTGTGACAGGGTATGGCGATGAGCAGTTCTTC.

There are many counts of this clonotype. The chain has TRBV7-9 and TRBJ1-5, with a weak D call TRBD1 (5 bases). This CDR3 region has 13 residues. Deletions cut 1 base from V and 5 bases from J, with 6 bases between. CDR1 and CDR2 from the germline V gene are SEHNR and FQNEAQ (reference sequence). CDR3 region: CASSLGGDQPQHF. In DNA, the CDR3 is TGTGCCAGCAGCTTAGGAGGGGATCAGCCCCAGCATTTT.